The 25 T cell receptor beta chains below come from one sample, sequenced in a study of cytomegalovirus exposure and HLA in healthy donors. PCR was performed using 60 Vbeta and 13 Jbeta primers. Clones were read by immunoSEQ multiplex PCR, and TCRdb kept only the in-frame ones, dropping some. This sample has roughly 190,000 clones, with approximately 78% found just once. The sequenced sample consisted of PBMCs. These receptors were obtained from a woman aged 18-30 years in good health and CMV-seronegative.

This clone was counted a single time. The chain employs TRBV6-6 and TRBJ1-4, with TRBD1 matching 8 bases. Trimming took 8 bases from V and 2 from J; bases not matched to a gene: 7. The CDR3 contains 15 residues. Germline V lookup: CDR1 MNHNY, CDR2 SVGAGI (reference sequence). The CDR3, as DNA: TGTGCCAGCCGGTCCCACAGGGGGACTAATGAAAAACTGTTTTTT. Translation: CASRSHRGTNEKLFF.

This chain links TRBV27 with TRBJ2-5, with 9 bases identical to TRBD1. The J call may be in error: the DNA end matches TRBJ2-7 better. CDR3 length: 14 residues. The V gene's germline CDR1 is MNHEY and CDR2 SMNVEV (reference sequence). The CDR3 here is CASSPGTGNGEQYF. The CDR3 DNA reads TGTGCCAGCAGCCCCGGGACAGGGAATGGCGAGCAGTACTTC.

Only one count was recorded for this clone. The chain has TRBV30 and TRBJ1-1; tentative D call: TRBD1 (5 bases). Germline CDR1 reads GTSNPN; CDR2 reads SVGIG (reference sequence). The CDR3 extends over 13 amino acids. The germline V and J ends were trimmed by 0 bases and 7 bases, with 12 bases remaining between them. The chain's CDR3 is CAWSVGGSSEAFF. The CDR3 region has the DNA TGTGCCTGGAGTGTGGGGGGGTCGAGTGAAGCTTTCTTT.

In its sample, this clone was seen a few times. The chain is built from TRBV4-3 and TRBJ1-1; no reliable D call. Germline CDR1 and CDR2: LGHNA and YSLEER. The CDR3 is made up of 16 amino acids. The V gene lost 0 bases and the J gene lost 0 bases, with 11 bases spanning the gap. CDR3 region: CASSQDGPHMNTEAFF. In DNA form, the CDR3 reads TGCGCCAGCAGCCAAGATGGGCCGCACATGAACACTGAAGCTTTCTTT.

The chain couples TRBV18 to TRBJ2-6, with TRBD2 matching over 10 bases. This CDR3 contains 18 residues. Germline-derived CDR1 and CDR2 are KGHSH and LQKENI. Trimming at V came to 3 bases and at J to 3 bases, leaving 8 bases not matched to a gene. The DNA for the CDR3 is TGTGCCAGCTCACCCCCAGCGGGAGGGCCCGGTGGGGCCAACGTCCTGACTTTC. The encoded protein is CASSPPAGGPGGANVLTF.

The chain recombines TRBV7-8 with TRBJ1-1, with 9 bases that match TRBD1. Germline V gives CDR1 SGHVS, CDR2 FQNEAQ. The J segment lost 4 bases and the V segment lost 3 bases, leaving 3 bases of the junction unmatched. This CDR3 is 14 amino acids long. The CDR3 reads CASSFWDRATEAFF. CDR3 bases: TGTGCCAGCAGCTTTTGGGACAGGGCCACTGAAGCTTTCTTT.

This clone was recorded a few times. J is TRBJ2-1 and V is TRBV4-3, with 7 bases matching TRBD2. The V gene's germline CDR1 is LGHNA and CDR2 YSLEER. Trimming took 4 bases from V and 6 from J; bases not matched to a gene: 6. The CDR3 has 14 residues. CDR3: CASSLSSGFNEQFF. For the CDR3, the DNA is TGCGCCAGCAGCCTCTCTAGCGGCTTCAATGAGCAGTTCTTC.

The chain employs TRBV16 and TRBJ2-7; D remains unclear. The CDR3 sequence is 15 residues long. CDR1 KGHSY and CDR2 FQNENV come from the germline V gene. V lost 0 bases, J lost 1 base, and 10 bases lay in between. The CDR3 loop is CASSQSGTESYEQYF. In nucleotides, the CDR3 is TGTGCCAGCAGCCAATCCGGAACAGAATCCTACGAGCAGTACTTC.

CDR3 DNA sequence: TGTGCCAGCAGTTTAACAGGTAATAGCAATCAGCCCCAGCATTTT. Protein sequence: CASSLTGNSNQPQHF. This chain connects TRBV6-5 to TRBJ1-5; D may be TRBD1 (5 bases). The V end was cut by 4 bases, the J end by 0 bases, with 10 bases between. There are 15 residues in the CDR3. Germline loops: CDR1 MNHEY, CDR2 SVGAGI.

This clone was seen once. The chain has TRBV7-2 and TRBJ1-2; D unclear. CDR3 length equals 13 residues. Germline CDR1 SGHTA, CDR2 FQGNSA. Trimming pared 5 bases from V and 2 bases from J, leaving 9 bases between. As DNA, the CDR3 is TGTGCCAGCAGCCCGTCAGTCAACTATGGCTACACCTTC. This encodes CASSPSVNYGYTF.

A few counts support this clone. The chain has TRBV6-5 and TRBJ1-2; 9 nucleotides match TRBD1. This CDR3 is 13 amino acids long. CDR1 MNHEY and CDR2 SVGAGI come from the germline V gene. With 6 bases clipped from V and 6 bases from J, the junction kept 5 bases outside the gene matches. CDR3 DNA: TGTGCCAGCAGACGCACAGGGGGCGATGGCTACACCTTC. Translating gives CASRRTGGDGYTF.

This clone was counted only a few times. The V call is TRBV2, the J call TRBJ2-7, with TRBD2 identical over 12 bases. The CDR3 is 18 residues long. With 4 bases clipped from V and 3 bases from J, the junction kept 13 bases outside the gene matches. Germline CDR1 and CDR2: SNHLY and FYNNEI. CDR3 region: CASSAAGARLAGDYEQYF. The CDR3 DNA sequence: TGTGCCAGCAGTGCGGCGGGGGCGCGACTAGCGGGAGACTACGAGCAGTACTTC.

This clone showed up just a few times. The rearrangement joins TRBV6-6 to TRBJ1-4; 8 positions match TRBD1. Per the germline V gene, CDR1 is MNHNY and CDR2 is SVGAGI (reference sequence). Losses at the gene ends were 2 bases for V and 8 bases for J; bases not matched to a gene: 7. This CDR3 comprises 15 residues. CDR3 DNA: TGTGCCAGCAGTTACACAGGGGGTCATTACGAAAAACTGTTTTTT. Protein product: CASSYTGGHYEKLFF.

This sequence joins TRBV28 and TRBJ2-7; D unresolved. The V end lost 6 bases, the J end lost 5 bases, and 14 bases lay between the germline ends. The CDR3 loop spans 13 amino acids. In germline, CDR1 is MDHEN, CDR2 SYDVKM. The DNA for the CDR3 is TGTGCCAGCAGGCAAAACCAGATACACGAGCAGTACTTC. Protein: CASRQNQIHEQYF.

As concerns this clone: The junction differs from germline at one of its ends, possibly a read error. V usage is TRBV4-3 and J usage is TRBJ2-1; no reliable D call. Per germline, CDR1 LGHNA and CDR2 YSLEER. The CDR3 has 11 residues. CDR3 protein: CASSQYNERFF. The CDR3 coding sequence is TGCGCCAGCAGCCAATACAATGAGCGGTTCTTC.

This clone was seen only a few times. The chain links TRBV2 to TRBJ1-4; possible D gene TRBD1, 6 bases. This CDR3 is 18 amino acids long. Germline loops: CDR1 SNHLY, CDR2 FYNNEI. The V gene lost 2 bases and the J gene lost 4 bases, with 20 bases spanning the gap. This chain's CDR3 is CASSEKGGAGRINEKLFF. CDR3 in DNA: TGTGCCAGCAGTGAAAAGGGGGGAGCGGGGAGAATTAATGAAAAACTGTTTTTT. The whole variable domain, remainder taken from reference TRBV2 and TRBJ1-4, is EPEVTQTPSHQVTQMGQEVILRCVPISNHLYFYWYRQILGQKVEFLVSFYNNEISEKSEIFDDQFSVERPDGSNFTLKIRSTKLEDSAMYFCASSEKGGAGRINEKLFFGSGTQLSVL.

The chain links TRBV30 to TRBJ2-3; 11 bases match TRBD2. Per germline, CDR1 GTSNPN and CDR2 SVGIG (reference sequence). V lost 2 bases to trimming and J lost 5 bases; unmatched junction nucleotides: 6. CDR3 length: 15 amino acids. CDR3: CAWSHRLAGKDTQYF. The CDR3 DNA sequence: TGTGCCTGGAGTCATCGACTAGCGGGGAAAGATACGCAGTATTTT.

The V call is TRBV28, the J call TRBJ2-1, with 10 bases lining up with TRBD2. The V segment lost 6 bases and the J segment 7 bases; nucleotides outside the gene matches: 9. The CDR3 has 15 residues. Germline V gene lookup returns CDR1 MDHEN and CDR2 SYDVKM. The CDR3 nucleotides are TGTGCCAGCAGCACCCTAGCGGGAGTGAGAAATGAGCAGTTCTTC. This gives the protein CASSTLAGVRNEQFF.

The chain employs TRBV6-7 and TRBJ1-2; perhaps TRBD1 as D (6 bases). TRBV6-7 is classed as an ORF, of uncertain function. Trimming stripped 6 bases from V and 8 bases from J, with 28 bases between. This CDR3 is 17 amino acids long. CDR3 residues: CASRTSPPDRLKWGYTF. The CDR3 nucleotides read TGTGCCAGCAGGACAAGCCCCCCGGACAGACTTAAATGGGGCTACACCTTC.

The chain carries TRBV5-1 and TRBJ2-5; D remains unclear. The J call may be wrong; the DNA end is better matched by TRBJ2-7. CDR3 length: 14 amino acids. Germline CDR1 reads SGHRS; CDR2 reads YFSETQ. DNA of the CDR3: TGCGCCAGCAGCTTGAATCCGCGAACAGACGAGCAGTACTTC. Its translation: CASSLNPRTDEQYF.

The chain employs TRBV12-2 and TRBJ2-7; the table's D call of TRBD2 was not tested on the DNA. TRBV12-2 is described as a pseudogene. CDR3 length: 15 amino acids. The CDR3 nucleotides are TGTGCAAGTCGCACGCCCGCGGGAGGGCCCTACGAGCAGTACGTC. Amino acid sequence: CASRTPAGGPYEQYV.

The V call is TRBV11-2, the J call TRBJ1-2; 11 nucleotides align to TRBD1. Germline V lookup: CDR1 SGHAT, CDR2 FQNNGV. The CDR3 runs to 15 residues. Losses at the gene ends were 2 bases for V and 5 bases for J; bases not matched to a gene: 4. Written as DNA, the CDR3 is TGTGCCAGCAGCTTAATGGACAGGGGGCCGTATGGCTACACCTTC. Its protein product is CASSLMDRGPYGYTF.

J is TRBJ1-2 and V is TRBV21-1. TRBV21-1 is a pseudogene segment. This CDR3 is built from 17 residues. CDR3 protein: CASSKAGTRGINYGYTF. The CDR3, as DNA: TGTGCCAGCAGCAAAGCTGGCACCCGAGGGATTAACTATGGCTACACCTTC.

This clone was picked up a small number of times. The chain has TRBV5-1 and TRBJ2-1; TRBD2 agrees at 7 bases. Germline V gene lookup returns CDR1 SGHRS and CDR2 YFSETQ. The CDR3 is 15 residues long. The J segment lost 1 base and the V segment lost 4 bases, leaving 5 bases of the junction unmatched. CDR3 amino acids: CASSESGASYNEQFF. The CDR3 DNA is TGCGCCAGCAGCGAGAGCGGGGCATCCTACAATGAGCAGTTCTTC.

The V call is TRBV7-2, the J call TRBJ2-4; 10 bases agree with TRBD1. From germline, CDR1 is SGHTA and CDR2 FQGNSA. The length of the CDR3 is 15 residues. The junction had 5 bases not matched to a gene; V was cut back by 4 bases and J by 5 bases. CDR3 protein: CASSSTGGAQNIQYF. For the CDR3, the DNA is TGTGCCAGCAGCTCGACAGGGGGCGCCCAAAACATTCAGTACTTC.